Listed below are T cell receptor beta chains from one sample, sequenced in a study of OX40 agonist ivuxolimab in advanced cancers. Only in-frame clones appear in the TCRdb table, and some are missing; sequencing was by immunoSEQ multiplex PCR. The sample lists 40,000 to 50,000 clones; around nine tenths were seen once. The sequenced sample was CD4+ or CD8+ T cells sorted from blood, obtained in a trial of the OX40 agonist ivuxolimab. The source of these receptors is an adult with an advanced solid tumor such as melanoma, head and neck, liver or kidney cancer. CDR3s leave out the opening cysteine and the closing phenylalanine or tryptophan.

TRBV29-1 SVAAWGDEQY
TRBV19 ASSIFSGTYEQY
TRBV7-9 ASSSADWDREQAF
TRBV19 ASRTGDPYNSPLH
TRBV25-1 ASSERGTGMGTQY
TRBV6-5 ASSHRSNTEAF
TRBV27 ASRTGTGTPEQY
TRBV9 ASSVEGGGPYEQF
TRBV18 ASSPLGKFSRGGSYNSPLH
TRBV9 ASSDGTDEKLF
TRBV10-2 ASSGRTGEGDYGYT
TRBV9 ASSPTSGGADTQY
TRBV5-6 ASSLNSGGFTDTQY
TRBV4-1 ASSQGPGQGSEEQY
TRBV7-9 ASSPPGTGEVKQF
TRBV19 ASEDSNYGYT
TRBV21-1 ASSRQEEGYT
TRBV30 AWLAAANYGYT
TRBV11-2 ATALGPGYT
TRBV4-3 ASSQDGRNTGELF
TRBV27 ASSLSAVVTEAF
TRBV7-9 ASSLGGSETQY
TRBV11-2 ASSLEGTGRMNTEAF
TRBV28 ASSLQGLAGGPGGEETQY
TRBV11-2 ASSLAQGGEQF
TRBV27 ASSMAHMTGGTYEQY
TRBV2 ASQGTMKETQY
TRBV7-9 ASSLAHGDSPNGYT
TRBV5-4 ASSSQGTYYGYT
TRBV4-1 ASSQLGETQY
TRBV18 ASSPVAGGDEQY
TRBV6-5 ASSLQEGTETQY
TRBV7-9 ASSFGTGASYEQY
TRBV4-1 ASSQGQAPGEQY
TRBV4-3 ASSQDHYISFEAF
TRBV4-3 ASSQELAGEYNEQF
TRBV5-1 ASSLGTGGDQPQH
TRBV18 ASSGPSYEQY
TRBV7-2 ASSLLETQY
TRBV28 ASSFGQPQH
TRBV28 ASSSLTGPYEQY
TRBV9 ASSVGGGGARDTQY
TRBV7-9 ASSSTSAPYEQY
TRBV2 ASSDLFSGGSTDTQY
TRBV9 ASSVGEVANYGYT
TRBV9 ASSVETSGGAPDTQY
TRBV5-4 ASSLSSGGPLGAF
TRBV6-1 ASSEAPRGQETQY
TRBV6-5 ASSYSGTGNAEAF
TRBV4-3 ASSQARGEGNQPQH
TRBV6-5 ASSRSLLSNYGYT
TRBV20-1 SASYYNEQF
TRBV2 ASSEGGQGYGYT
TRBV6-1 ASRTGAYTDTQY